The sequence of this T cell receptor (beta chain) was determined in a study of blood T cells in healthy people across ages. A J-beta primer mix and a sample-barcoded 5' primer were used in a second PCR of about 7 to 12 cycles. TCRdb processed the 5' RACE reads anew with MiXCR; each CDR3 protein has one entry. The sample lists around 1.5 million distinct CDR3 sequences; roughly 30% were seen once. J gave up 4 bases and V 2 bases, and 10 bases lay outside the gene matches. Looked up from germline, CDR1 is DFQATT and CDR2 is SNEGSKA (reference sequence). The CDR3 totals 18 residues. This chain joins TRBV20-1 and TRBJ2-3; TRBD2 aligns across 15 bases. Sample: blood. The sequence was collected from a woman aged 25 to 39 in good health. The CDR3 region is CSARTLRTSGRGADTQYF. The CDR3 bases are TGCAGTGCTAGAACCCTCAGGACTAGCGGGAGGGGCGCAGATACGCAGTATTTT.